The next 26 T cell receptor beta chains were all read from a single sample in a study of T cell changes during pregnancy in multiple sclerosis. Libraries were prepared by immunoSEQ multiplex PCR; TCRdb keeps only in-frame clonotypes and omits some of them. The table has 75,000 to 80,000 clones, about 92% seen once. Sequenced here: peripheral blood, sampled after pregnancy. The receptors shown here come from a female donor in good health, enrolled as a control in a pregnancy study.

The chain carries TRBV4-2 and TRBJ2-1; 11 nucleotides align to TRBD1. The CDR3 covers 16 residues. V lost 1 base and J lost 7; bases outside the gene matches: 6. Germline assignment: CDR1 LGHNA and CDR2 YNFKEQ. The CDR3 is CASSQVSGTGGNEQFF. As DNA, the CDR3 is TGTGCCAGCAGCCAAGTTTCCGGGACAGGGGGGAATGAGCAGTTCTTC.

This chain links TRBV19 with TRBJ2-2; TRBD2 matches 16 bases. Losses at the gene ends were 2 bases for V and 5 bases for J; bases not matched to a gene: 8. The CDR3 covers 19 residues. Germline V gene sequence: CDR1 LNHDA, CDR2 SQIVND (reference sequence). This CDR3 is CASSILGLAGGPRTGELFF. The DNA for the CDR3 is TGTGCCAGTAGTATATTGGGACTAGCGGGGGGGCCCAGGACCGGGGAGCTGTTTTTT.

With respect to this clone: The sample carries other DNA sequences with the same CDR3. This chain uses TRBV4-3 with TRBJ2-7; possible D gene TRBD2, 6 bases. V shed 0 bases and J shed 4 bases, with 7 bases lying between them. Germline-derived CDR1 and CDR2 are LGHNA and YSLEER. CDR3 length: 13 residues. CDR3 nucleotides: TGCGCCAGCAGCCAAGATCGGGGGTACGAGCAGTACTTC. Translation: CASSQDRGYEQYF.

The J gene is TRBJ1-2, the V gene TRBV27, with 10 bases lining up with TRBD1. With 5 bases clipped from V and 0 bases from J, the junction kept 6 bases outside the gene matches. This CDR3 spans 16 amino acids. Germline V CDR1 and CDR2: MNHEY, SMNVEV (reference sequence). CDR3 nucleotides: TGTGCCAGCAGTGGCCCGGGACAGGGGTCTAACTATGGCTACACCTTC. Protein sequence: CASSGPGQGSNYGYTF.

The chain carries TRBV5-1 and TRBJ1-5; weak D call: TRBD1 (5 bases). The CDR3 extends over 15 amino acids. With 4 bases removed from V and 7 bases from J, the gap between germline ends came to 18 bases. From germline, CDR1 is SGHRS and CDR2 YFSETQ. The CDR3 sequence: CASSPRGGYGQPQHF. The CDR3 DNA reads TGCGCCAGCAGCCCCCGGGGGGGTTACGGACAGCCCCAGCATTTT.

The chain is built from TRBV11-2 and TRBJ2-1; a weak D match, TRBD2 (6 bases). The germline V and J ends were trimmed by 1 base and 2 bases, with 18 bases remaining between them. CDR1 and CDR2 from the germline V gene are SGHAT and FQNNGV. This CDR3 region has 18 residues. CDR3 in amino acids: CASSLVGLGVRPYNEQFF. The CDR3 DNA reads TGTGCCAGCAGCTTAGTGGGACTGGGGGTAAGGCCCTACAATGAGCAGTTCTTC.

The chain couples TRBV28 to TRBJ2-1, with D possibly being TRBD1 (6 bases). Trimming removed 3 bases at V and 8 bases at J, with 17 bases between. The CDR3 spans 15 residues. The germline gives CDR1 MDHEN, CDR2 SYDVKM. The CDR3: CASSFLRQGHDEQFF. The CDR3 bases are TGTGCCAGCAGTTTCCTTCGCCAGGGGCACGATGAGCAGTTCTTC.

This chain's CDR3 is CASSPGGAGSNEQFF. Written as DNA, the CDR3 is TGTGCCAGCTCACCGGGTGGGGCAGGGTCCAATGAGCAGTTCTTC. The chain carries TRBV18 and TRBJ2-1; D might be TRBD1 (5 bases). V was shortened by 3 bases and J by 6 bases, with 15 bases between the two germline ends. CDR3 length: 15 residues. Germline V lookup: CDR1 KGHSH, CDR2 LQKENI.

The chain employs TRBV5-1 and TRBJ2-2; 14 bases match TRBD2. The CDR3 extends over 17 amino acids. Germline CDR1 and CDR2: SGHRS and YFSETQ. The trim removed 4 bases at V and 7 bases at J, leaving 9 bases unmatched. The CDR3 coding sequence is TGCGCCAGCAGCCGACTAGCGGGAGGGCCCTCGGTCGGGGAGCTGTTTTTT. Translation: CASSRLAGGPSVGELFF.

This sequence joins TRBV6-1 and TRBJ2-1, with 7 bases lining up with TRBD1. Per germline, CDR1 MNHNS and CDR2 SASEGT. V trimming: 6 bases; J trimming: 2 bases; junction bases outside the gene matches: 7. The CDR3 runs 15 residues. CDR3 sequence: CASRVQGETYNEQFF. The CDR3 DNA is TGTGCCAGCAGAGTCCAGGGGGAGACCTACAATGAGCAGTTCTTC.

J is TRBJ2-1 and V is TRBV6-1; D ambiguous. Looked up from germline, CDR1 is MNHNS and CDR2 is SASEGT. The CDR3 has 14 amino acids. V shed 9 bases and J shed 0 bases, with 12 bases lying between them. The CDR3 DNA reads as TGTGCCAGTACCTCGGGTTCCTCCTACAATGAGCAGTTCTTC. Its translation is CASTSGSSYNEQFF.

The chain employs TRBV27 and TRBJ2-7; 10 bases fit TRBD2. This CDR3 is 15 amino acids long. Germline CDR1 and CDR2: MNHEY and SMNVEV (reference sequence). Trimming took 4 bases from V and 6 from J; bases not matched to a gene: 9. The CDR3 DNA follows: TGTGCCAGCAGTTCCGTAGCGGGAGGTCCGGGCGAGCAGTACTTC. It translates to CASSSVAGGPGEQYF.

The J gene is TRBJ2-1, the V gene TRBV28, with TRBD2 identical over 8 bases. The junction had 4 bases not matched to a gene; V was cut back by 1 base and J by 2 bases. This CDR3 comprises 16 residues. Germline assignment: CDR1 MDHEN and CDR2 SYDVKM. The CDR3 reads CASSLSGRGAYNEQFF. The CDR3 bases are TGTGCCAGCAGTTTATCCGGGAGGGGGGCCTACAATGAGCAGTTCTTC.

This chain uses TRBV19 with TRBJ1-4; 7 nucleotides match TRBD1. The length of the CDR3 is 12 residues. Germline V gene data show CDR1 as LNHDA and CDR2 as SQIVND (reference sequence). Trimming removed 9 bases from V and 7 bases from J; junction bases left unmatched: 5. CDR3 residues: CASKTGTEKLFF. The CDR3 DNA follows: TGTGCCAGCAAGACAGGGACTGAAAAACTGTTTTTT.

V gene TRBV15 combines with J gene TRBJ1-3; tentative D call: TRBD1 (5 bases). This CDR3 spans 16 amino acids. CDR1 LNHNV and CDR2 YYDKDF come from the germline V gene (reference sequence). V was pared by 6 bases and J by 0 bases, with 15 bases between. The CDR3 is CATSRQLDASGNTIYF. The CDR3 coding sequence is TGTGCCACCAGTCGACAGCTCGACGCCTCTGGAAACACCATATATTTT.

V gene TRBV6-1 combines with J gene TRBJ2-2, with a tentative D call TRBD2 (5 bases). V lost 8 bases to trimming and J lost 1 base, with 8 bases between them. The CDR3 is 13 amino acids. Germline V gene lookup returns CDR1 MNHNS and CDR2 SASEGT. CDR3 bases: TGTGCCAGCTCCCGGGAGAACACCGGGGAGCTGTTTTTT. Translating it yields CASSRENTGELFF.

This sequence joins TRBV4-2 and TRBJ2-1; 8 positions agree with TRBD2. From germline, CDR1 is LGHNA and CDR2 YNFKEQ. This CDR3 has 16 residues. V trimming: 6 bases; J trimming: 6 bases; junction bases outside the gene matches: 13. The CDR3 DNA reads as TGTGCCAGCAGTCCCCCTACCAGCGGGAGTATCAATGAGCAGTTCTTC. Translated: CASSPPTSGSINEQFF.

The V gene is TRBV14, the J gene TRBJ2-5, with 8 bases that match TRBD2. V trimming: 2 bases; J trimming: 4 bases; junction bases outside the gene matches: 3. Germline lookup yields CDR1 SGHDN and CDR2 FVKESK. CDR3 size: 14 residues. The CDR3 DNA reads TGTGCCAGCAGCCAACGGGAGGGATTAGAGACCCAGTACTTC. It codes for CASSQREGLETQYF.

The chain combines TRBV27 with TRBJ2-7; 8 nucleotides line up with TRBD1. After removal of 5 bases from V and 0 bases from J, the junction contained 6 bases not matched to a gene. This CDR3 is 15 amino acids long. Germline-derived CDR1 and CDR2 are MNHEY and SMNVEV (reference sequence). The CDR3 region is CASSARGRDSYEQYF. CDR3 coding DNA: TGTGCCAGCAGTGCCAGGGGGCGAGACTCCTACGAGCAGTACTTC.

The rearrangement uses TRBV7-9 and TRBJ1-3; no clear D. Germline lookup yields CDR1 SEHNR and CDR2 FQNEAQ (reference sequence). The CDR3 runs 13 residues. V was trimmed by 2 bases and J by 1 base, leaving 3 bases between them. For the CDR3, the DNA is TGTGCCAGCAGCTTAACTTCTGGAAACACCATATATTTT. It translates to CASSLTSGNTIYF.

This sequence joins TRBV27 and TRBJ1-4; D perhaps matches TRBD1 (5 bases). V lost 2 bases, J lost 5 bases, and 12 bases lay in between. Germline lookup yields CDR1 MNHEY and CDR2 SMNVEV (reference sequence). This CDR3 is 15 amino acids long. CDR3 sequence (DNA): TGTGCCAGCAGTTTAGCGGGAGGGGAGAATGAAAAACTGTTTTTT. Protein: CASSLAGGENEKLFF.

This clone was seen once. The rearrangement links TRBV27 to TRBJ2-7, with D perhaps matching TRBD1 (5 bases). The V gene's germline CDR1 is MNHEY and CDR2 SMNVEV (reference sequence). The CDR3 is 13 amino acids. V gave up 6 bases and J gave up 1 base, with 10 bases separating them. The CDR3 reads CASRPDSSYEQYF. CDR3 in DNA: TGTGCCAGCAGACCCGACAGTTCCTACGAGCAGTACTTC.

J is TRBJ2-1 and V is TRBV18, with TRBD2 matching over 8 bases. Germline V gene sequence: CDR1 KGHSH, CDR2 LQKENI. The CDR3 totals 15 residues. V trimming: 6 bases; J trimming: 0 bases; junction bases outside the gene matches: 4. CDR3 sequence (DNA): TGTGCCAGCTCGCCAGGGACTAGCTCCTACAATGAGCAGTTCTTC. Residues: CASSPGTSSYNEQFF.

CDR3: CASSTLGTGNSEQYF. The CDR3, as DNA: TGTGCCAGCTCGACTTTAGGGACAGGGAATTCCGAGCAGTACTTC. V gene TRBV18 combines with J gene TRBJ2-7; 9 bases align to TRBD1. CDR1 and CDR2 (germline): KGHSH, LQKENI. After removal of 6 bases from V and 6 bases from J, the junction contained 12 bases not matched to a gene. This CDR3 has 15 residues. The full variable domain, with the rest looked up from reference TRBV18 and TRBJ2-7, is NAGVMQNPRHLVRRRGQEARLRCSPMKGHSHVYWYRQLPEEGLKFMVYLQKENIIDESGMPKERFSAEFPKEGPSILRIQQVVRGDSAAYFCASSTLGTGNSEQYFGPGTRLTVT.

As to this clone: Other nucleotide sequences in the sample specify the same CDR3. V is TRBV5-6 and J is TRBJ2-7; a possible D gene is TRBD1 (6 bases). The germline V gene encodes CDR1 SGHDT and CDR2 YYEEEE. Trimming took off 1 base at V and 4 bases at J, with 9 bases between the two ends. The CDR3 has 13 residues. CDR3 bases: TGTGCCAGCAGCTTGCCAGGGGCATACGAGCAGTACTTC. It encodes CASSLPGAYEQYF.

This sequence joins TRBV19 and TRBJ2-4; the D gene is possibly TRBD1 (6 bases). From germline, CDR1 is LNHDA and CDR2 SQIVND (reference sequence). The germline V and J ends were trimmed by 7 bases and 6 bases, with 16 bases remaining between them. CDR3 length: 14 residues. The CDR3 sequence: CASNVQGPGNIQYF. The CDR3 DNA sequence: TGTGCCAGTAACGTACAGGGTCCGGGAAACATTCAGTACTTC.